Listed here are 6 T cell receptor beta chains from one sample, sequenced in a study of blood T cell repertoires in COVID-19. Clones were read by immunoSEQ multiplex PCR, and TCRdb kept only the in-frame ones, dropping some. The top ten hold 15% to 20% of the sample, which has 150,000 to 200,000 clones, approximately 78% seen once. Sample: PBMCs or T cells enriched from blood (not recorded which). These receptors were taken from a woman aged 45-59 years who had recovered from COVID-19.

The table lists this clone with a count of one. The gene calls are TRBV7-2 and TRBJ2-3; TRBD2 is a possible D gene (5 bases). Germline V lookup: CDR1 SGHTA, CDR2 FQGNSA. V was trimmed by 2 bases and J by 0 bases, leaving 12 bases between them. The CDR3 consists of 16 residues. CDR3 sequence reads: CASSLNPGSSTDTQYF. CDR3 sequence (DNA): TGTGCCAGCAGCTTAAACCCGGGATCCAGCACAGATACGCAGTATTTT.

CDR3 sequence (DNA): TGTGCCAGCAGCTTACCGACTAGCGGGTTCACAGATACGCAGTATTTT. This gives the protein CASSLPTSGFTDTQYF. The chain combines TRBV7-9 with TRBJ2-3, with 10 bases matching TRBD2. The CDR3 extends over 16 amino acids. V trimming: 2 bases; J trimming: 2 bases; junction bases outside the gene matches: 4. The germline V gene encodes CDR1 SEHNR and CDR2 FQNEAQ (reference sequence). Complete variable domain (other parts from reference TRBV7-9 and TRBJ2-3): DTGVSQNPRHKITKRGQNVTFRCDPISEHNRLYWYRQTLGQGPEFLTYFQNEAQLEKSRLLSDRFSAERPKGSFSTLEIQRTEQGDSAMYLCASSLPTSGFTDTQYFGPGTRLTVL.

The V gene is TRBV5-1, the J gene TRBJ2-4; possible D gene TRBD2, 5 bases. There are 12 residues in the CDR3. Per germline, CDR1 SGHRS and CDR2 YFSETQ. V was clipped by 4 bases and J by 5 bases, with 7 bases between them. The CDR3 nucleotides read TGCGCCAGCAGCCCGGAGGAAAACATTCAGTACTTC. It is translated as CASSPEENIQYF.

The CDR3 DNA follows: TGTGCCACCCAGGACAGTGGCTACACCTTC. Translating it yields CATQDSGYTF. V and J are TRBV28 and TRBJ1-2, with D possibly matching TRBD1 (6 bases). Per the germline V gene, CDR1 is MDHEN and CDR2 is SYDVKM. V shed 10 bases and J shed 7 bases, with 10 bases lying between them. This CDR3 region has 10 residues.

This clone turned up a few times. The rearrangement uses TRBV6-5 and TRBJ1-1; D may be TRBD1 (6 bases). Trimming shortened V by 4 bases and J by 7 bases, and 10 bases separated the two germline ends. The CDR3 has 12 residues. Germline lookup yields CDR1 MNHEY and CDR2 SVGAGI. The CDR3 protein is CASSFLQGEAFF. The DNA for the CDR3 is TGTGCCAGCAGTTTTCTACAGGGTGAAGCTTTCTTT.

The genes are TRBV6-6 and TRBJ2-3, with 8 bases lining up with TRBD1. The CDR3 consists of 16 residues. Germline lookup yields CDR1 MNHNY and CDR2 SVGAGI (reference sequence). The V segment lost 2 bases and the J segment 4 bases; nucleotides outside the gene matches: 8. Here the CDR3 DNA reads TGTGCCAGCAGTTACATAGGCCAGGGGGCCTCAGATACGCAGTATTTT. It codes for CASSYIGQGASDTQYF.